The clone carrying this T cell receptor beta chain has a single count. Its antigen is unidentified. Libraries were prepared by immunoSEQ multiplex PCR; TCRdb keeps only in-frame clonotypes and omits some of them. The sample lists 82,000 or so clones, approximately 89% occurring once. The data were taken from a study of OX40 agonist ivuxolimab in advanced cancers. Study-wide results and caveats: Doses of 0.1 to 3.0 mg/kg were accompanied by clonal expansion of CD4+ and CD8+ blood T cells by week 6.

The cohort excluded patients with autoimmune disease history or systemic immunosuppression. The sampling schedule covered blood at baseline, cycle 4 day 1, and cycle 7 day 1. The CDR3 sequence is 15 residues long. The V end lost 2 bases, the J end lost 5 bases, and 12 bases lay between the germline ends. The germline gives CDR1 MNHEY, CDR2 SVGAGI. The gene calls are TRBV6-5 and TRBJ1-4; D gene ambiguous. The source of this sequence is an adult with an advanced solid tumor such as melanoma, head and neck, liver or kidney cancer. This sample comprised CD4+ or CD8+ T cells sorted from blood, obtained in a trial of the OX40 agonist ivuxolimab. CDR3 in amino acids: CASSYERRANEKLFF. DNA for the CDR3: TGTGCCAGCAGTTACGAGAGAAGGGCGAATGAAAAACTGTTTTTT.